Listed here are 9 T cell receptor beta chains from one sample, sequenced in a study of human thymus T cells. Measured with immunoSEQ multiplex PCR; TCRdb has only the in-frame clones, and not every one. The repertoire has tens of thousands of clones, roughly 94% of them found once; the top ten carry around 0.03%. Corrective heart surgery yielded the resections from which the thymus tissue came. Sequencing was done on a sample of thymus tissue. The receptor source for this set is a girl in the first two years of life with a congenital heart defect but otherwise immunologically healthy.

The chain recombines TRBV6-5 with TRBJ2-3; D not resolved. The CDR3 loop spans 14 amino acids. Per the germline V gene, CDR1 is MNHEY and CDR2 is SVGAGI. V lost 10 bases to trimming and J lost 0 bases, with 14 bases between them. The CDR3 DNA reads as TGTGCCACCTTCCGATCGACTAGCACAGATACGCAGTATTTT. Protein: CATFRSTSTDTQYF.

J is TRBJ2-1 and V is TRBV27, with D tentatively TRBD2 (5 bases). The V gene's germline CDR1 is MNHEY and CDR2 SMNVEV (reference sequence). V was shortened by 3 bases and J by 9 bases, with 18 bases between the two germline ends. The CDR3 spans 15 residues. In nucleotides, the CDR3 is TGTGCCAGCAGTTTGGCTAGCCATCATAATGGTGAGCAGTTCTTC. It specifies CASSLASHHNGEQFF.

The chain joins TRBV5-6 to TRBJ1-2; no definite D call. V was shortened by 0 bases and J by 2 bases, with 11 bases between the two germline ends. Per germline, CDR1 SGHDT and CDR2 YYEEEE. The CDR3 is made up of 15 amino acids. In DNA form, the CDR3 reads TGTGCCAGCAGCTTGGTTGGGCAGACGAACTATGGCTACACCTTC. As protein: CASSLVGQTNYGYTF.

The chain has TRBV7-9 and TRBJ1-2; TRBD1 might be the D (5 bases). Germline CDR1 SEHNR, CDR2 FQNEAQ (reference sequence). Trimming took 5 bases from V and 5 from J, leaving 21 bases between them. The CDR3 has 16 amino acids. This CDR3 reads CASSPKAGFGVYGYTF. The CDR3 DNA reads TGTGCCAGCAGCCCGAAGGCAGGGTTCGGGGTATATGGCTACACCTTC.

The genes are TRBV19 and TRBJ2-7; the match to TRBD2 covers 10 bases. The CDR3 length is 15 residues. The trim removed 6 bases at V and 0 bases at J, leaving 5 bases unmatched. Germline CDR1 is LNHDA and CDR2 is SQIVND (reference sequence). The CDR3 here is CASSQGLAASYEQYF. The CDR3 nucleotides read TGTGCCAGTAGCCAAGGACTAGCGGCCTCCTACGAGCAGTACTTC.

The rearrangement joins TRBV28 to TRBJ1-4; weak D call: TRBD1 (6 bases). The V gene lost 3 bases and the J gene lost 7 bases, with 15 bases spanning the gap. Germline-derived CDR1 and CDR2 are MDHEN and SYDVKM. The CDR3 runs 15 residues. CDR3 amino acids: CASSLHRVWSEKLFF. CDR3 nucleotides: TGTGCCAGCAGTTTGCACAGGGTATGGAGTGAAAAACTGTTTTTT.

The chain employs TRBV6-1 and TRBJ1-4; TRBD1 might be the D (5 bases). The CDR3 has 15 residues. With 2 bases removed from V and 2 bases from J, the gap between germline ends came to 9 bases. Germline V gene lookup returns CDR1 MNHNS and CDR2 SASEGT. CDR3 protein: CASSEFGDTNEKLFF. DNA for the CDR3: TGTGCCAGCAGTGAATTCGGGGACACTAATGAAAAACTGTTTTTT.

The V and J genes are TRBV2 and TRBJ2-7; 10 nucleotides match TRBD2. Unmatched junction bases numbered 12, after V lost 5 bases and J lost 2 bases. This CDR3 comprises 17 residues. The germline V gene encodes CDR1 SNHLY and CDR2 FYNNEI. CDR3 nucleotide sequence: TGTGCCAGCAGTTTTTTTCCCCCCAGCGGGAGGGCCTACGAGCAGTACTTC. It specifies CASSFFPPSGRAYEQYF.

This clone has a single count. In DNA, the CDR3 is TGTGCCAGCAGCCAAGATTCAGGGAGGGGTGAAGAGACCCAGTACTTC. Translation: CASSQDSGRGEETQYF. The V and J genes are TRBV4-2 and TRBJ2-5, with TRBD2 identical over 7 bases. The germline gives CDR1 LGHNA, CDR2 YNFKEQ. This CDR3 is 16 amino acids long. With 0 bases clipped from V and 3 bases from J, the junction kept 7 bases outside the gene matches.